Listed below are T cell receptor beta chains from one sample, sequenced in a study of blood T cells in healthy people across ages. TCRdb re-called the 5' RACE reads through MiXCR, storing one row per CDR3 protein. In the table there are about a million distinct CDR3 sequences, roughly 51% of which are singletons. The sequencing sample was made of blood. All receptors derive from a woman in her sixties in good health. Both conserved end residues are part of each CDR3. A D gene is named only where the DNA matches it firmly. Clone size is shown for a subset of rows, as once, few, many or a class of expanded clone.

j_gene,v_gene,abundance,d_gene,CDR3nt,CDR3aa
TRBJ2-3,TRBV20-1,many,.,TGCAGTGCTATACCCGGTCTTGATACGCAGTATTTT,CSAIPGLDTQYF
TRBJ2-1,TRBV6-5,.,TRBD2,TGTGCCAGCACCGGGGGGACTACCGGGCCCAATGAGCAGTTCTTC,CASTGGTTGPNEQFF
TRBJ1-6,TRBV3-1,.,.,TGTGCCAGCAGCCCCAGGGGAACGAATTCACCCCTCCACTTT,CASSPRGTNSPLHF
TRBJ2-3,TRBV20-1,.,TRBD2,TGCAGTGCTAGAGGGGCGCGGGAGGGCCCCCCGCAGTATTTT,CSARGAREGPPQYF
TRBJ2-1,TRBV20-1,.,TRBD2,TGCAGTGCCGGGGGGGAGTCGTGGGAGCAGTTCTTC,CSAGGESWEQFF
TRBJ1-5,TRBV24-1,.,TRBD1,TGTGCCACCAGTGATACCCCGGGGACAGGATACAATCAGCCCCAGCATTTT,CATSDTPGTGYNQPQHF
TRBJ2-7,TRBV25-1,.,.,TGTGCCAGCAGTGAACAGGGTTACTACGAGCAGTACTTC,CASSEQGYYEQYF
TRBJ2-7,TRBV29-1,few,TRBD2,TGCAGCGCCCGGACTAGCGGGAGCGGCGAGCAGTACTTC,CSARTSGSGEQYF
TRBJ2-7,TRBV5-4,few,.,TGTGCCAGCAGCTCGACTAGTCACGAGCAGTACTTC,CASSSTSHEQYF
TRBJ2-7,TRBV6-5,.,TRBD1,TGTGCCAGCAGTTCCGTGGGACAGCTCTCCTACGAGCAGTACTTC,CASSSVGQLSYEQYF
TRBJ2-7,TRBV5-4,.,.,TGTGCCAGCAGCTGGGGACCAGCGTACGACAATGAGCAGTACTTC,CASSWGPAYDNEQYF
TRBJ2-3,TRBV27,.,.,TGTGCCAGCAGTTTTGTTGTGAAAGATACGCAGTATTTT,CASSFVVKDTQYF
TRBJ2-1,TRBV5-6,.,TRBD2,TGTGCCAGCAGCTTCAGGGCCGGACTAGCGGTTTTTGGGCAGTTCTTC,CASSFRAGLAVFGQFF
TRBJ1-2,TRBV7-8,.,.,TGTGCCAGCAGCTTAGCGCGGGGGCAAGGCTATGGCTACACCTTC,CASSLARGQGYGYTF
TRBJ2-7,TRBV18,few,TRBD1,TGTGCCAGCTCACCAGGACAGGGCCACGAGCAGTACTTC,CASSPGQGHEQYF
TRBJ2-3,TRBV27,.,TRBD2,TGTGCCAGCAGCCCAAACGGGGCCCCGGGACTAGCGGTTACACATGCCACAGATACGCAGTATTTT,CASSPNGAPGLAVTHATDTQYF
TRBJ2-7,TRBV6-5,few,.,TGTGCCAGCAGTTACTCTGCCAGAACGGACTACGAGCAGTACTTC,CASSYSARTDYEQYF
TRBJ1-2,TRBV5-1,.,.,TGCGCCAGCAGCTTGACGGCAGGGAGCTATGGCTACACCTTC,CASSLTAGSYGYTF
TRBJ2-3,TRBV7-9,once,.,TGTGCCAGCAGCTTAGCGCTCGGTAACACAGATACGCAGTATTTT,CASSLALGNTDTQYF
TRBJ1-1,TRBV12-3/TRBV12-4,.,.,TGTGCCAGCAGTTTTGGTTCGGGCAAGAACACTGAAGTTTTCTTT,CASSFGSGKNTEVFF
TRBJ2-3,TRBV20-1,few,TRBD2,TGCAGTGCTAGAATGACTAGCGGAGTGGACGGGCAGTATTTT,CSARMTSGVDGQYF
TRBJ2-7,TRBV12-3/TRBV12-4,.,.,TGTGCCAGCAGTTTAAGGGGACAGCGGGACGAGCAGTACTTC,CASSLRGQRDEQYF
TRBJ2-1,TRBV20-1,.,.,TGCAGTGCCCGGAAGGGACAGCCACGGGAGACCCAGTTCTTC,CSARKGQPRETQFF
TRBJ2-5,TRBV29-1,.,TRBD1,TGCAGCGTCCGGACAGGGCAGGGGACCCAGTACTTC,CSVRTGQGTQYF
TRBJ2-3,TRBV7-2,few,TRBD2,TGTGCCAGCAGCTTAGCGCATTGGACTAGCGGGAGGCATACGCAGTATTTT,CASSLAHWTSGRHTQYF
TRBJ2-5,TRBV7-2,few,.,TGTGCCAGCAGCTTAGCCGGACTACTAGAGACCCAGTACTTC,CASSLAGLLETQYF
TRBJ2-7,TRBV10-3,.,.,TGTGCCATCTCCCGGAATCCCTACGAGCAGTACTTC,CAISRNPYEQYF
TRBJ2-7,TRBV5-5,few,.,TGTGCCAGCAGCCTGAGGAGCGGGACATCCTACGAGCAGTACTTC,CASSLRSGTSYEQYF
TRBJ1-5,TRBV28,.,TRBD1,TGTGCCAGCAGCCAGACAGGGGGCAGTCAGCCCCAGCATTTT,CASSQTGGSQPQHF
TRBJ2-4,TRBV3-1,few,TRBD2,TGTGCCAGCAGCCGTGGACTAGCGGGAGGGCCAGGGAGCCTGTTCAAAAACATTCAGTACTTC,CASSRGLAGGPGSLFKNIQYF
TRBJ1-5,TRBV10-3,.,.,TGTGCCATCAATACGGGAAATCAGCCCCAGCATTTT,CAINTGNQPQHF
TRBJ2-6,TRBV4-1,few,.,TGCGCCAGCAGCTCAAGACACAGGGACGGCTCTGGGGCCAACGTCCTGACTTTC,CASSSRHRDGSGANVLTF
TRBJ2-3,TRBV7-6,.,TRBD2,TGTGCCAGCAGCCATGGTGGGGCGGGAGGGGATACGCAGTATTTT,CASSHGGAGGDTQYF